This record concerns one T cell receptor beta chain sequence. This clonotype was found a few times. The specificity of this receptor is unknown. Base qualities are not provided; no much larger clone lies one nucleotide away. The source of the sample is a study of blood T cells in healthy people across ages (dated by TCRdb to the mid-2010s). The study in broad terms: Template switching captured roughly one uniquely barcoded TCR beta cDNA molecule per two T cells in model experiments. Using deep sequencing normalized with unique cDNA molecular identifiers, the study measured how TCR beta repertoire diversity changes with age. Four age groups were formed from the donors: young (average approximately 15 years), middle-aged (approximately 40), aged (approximately 60) and long-lived (about 80). Two additional independent replicas of 1 million unique cDNA reads from the same blood draw were analyzed for two donors (one aged 18 to 30 and one aged 80 or older). Results the study describes overall, beyond this receptor: As age increased, observed TCR beta diversity per million T cells dropped in a roughly linear way, and a significant reduction was already evident by age about 36. Observed TCR beta diversity correlated strongly with the percentage of naive T cells measured by flow cytometry. Conclusive comparison of naive and antigen-experienced compartments was prevented by the profiling of bulk unsorted PBMCs. Compared with the aged group, more naive CD4+ T cells, fewer expanded clones and increased TCR diversity were shown by the long-lived group, suggesting age selection. Estimates of total diversity based on one million sequenced T cells were considered lower bounds and underestimates. The CMV infection status of donors was not known, potentially confounding age-related changes in expanded clonotypes.

To prepare the library, 5' RACE was applied. Instrument on record: Illumina HiSeq 2500. A second PCR of roughly 6 to 11 cycles was performed with a sample-barcoded 5' primer and a J-beta primer mix. Each TCR beta cDNA molecule received a unique molecular identifier from a template-switch 5' adaptor carrying 12 random nucleotides. Each sample yielded at least 2.5 million CDR3-containing paired-end reads. The Mint cDNA synthesis kit, primed by a TRBC-specific oligonucleotide, was used to synthesize first-strand cDNA from all RNA. Following uracil-DNA glycosylase treatment, a first 18-cycle PCR with universal primers M1SS and BC2_uni_R was performed on all cDNA. The authors' analysis ran thus. For normalization, 1 million high-quality reads, each with a distinct molecular identifier, were randomly selected from each sample. Instead of being binned into consensus sequences, reads with shared molecular identifiers were discarded. MiTCR, set to a Q25 quality threshold and the strictest error-elimination algorithm, was used for CDR3 identification, clonotype clustering and error correction. A nonparametric unseen species model with Euler transformation was used to estimate a lower bound on total TCR beta diversity. TCRdb trimmed public reads at Q25 via fastp, called clones via MiXCR and kept in-frame beta chains. Each CDR3 protein gets just one entry, which takes the most common genes and DNA from the rows behind it. It is TCRdb's table, rather than the study itself, that gives the V and J calls and clone size. Within this sample are 750,000 or so distinct CDR3 sequences, with 25% of them counted one time only. The leading ten clones occupy 8% to 10% of the sample.

Donors were 35 to 40 systemically healthy Caucasian individuals from Russia aged roughly 6 to 90 years. Each donor gave 8 to 10 milliliters of peripheral blood, drawn into EDTA-treated Vacutainer tubes. Ficoll-Paque density-gradient centrifugation was used to isolate PBMCs, with at least 6.5 million per sample. Total RNA, at least 5 micrograms per sample, was extracted from PBMCs with Trizol reagent. For every donor, an aliquot of PBMCs went through flow cytometry to measure the percentages of naive CD45RAhigh/CD27high T cells. The CDR3 starts with the cysteine, ends with the phenylalanine, and has 14 residues. Of the read, only the CDR3 DNA is kept; its 42 bases are in frame from base 1. CDR1 SNHLY and CDR2 FYNNEI were looked up in the germline V gene. V loses 6 bases of germline sequence and J loses 0 bases, and the interval between the two ends is 12 bases. The sample was also reused in another study, on T cells of mothers and their children. The second study also describes: Nine systemically healthy Caucasian individuals served as donors, namely three mothers together with their six children. cDNA synthesis used all of the extracted RNA, with approximately 1.4 ug of RNA in each 15 ul reaction. In the second PCR, the M1S primer added sample barcodes and 2-4 random nucleotides. Each mother yielded over 8 million TCR beta CDR3 reads and each child 2.5 million to 3 million reads. TCR recombination output is similarly shaped by thymic selection in related and unrelated pairs, with a minor effect exerted by inherited differences. Normalized repertoire overlap in related mother-child pairs was always slightly higher than in unrelated mother-child pairs, but the difference was never significant. Persistent microchimeric T cell clones were not detected, at a sensitivity of around 100 clones per million clonotypes. In the study, deep NGS was used to compare the TCR beta repertoires of mothers and children, and features distinguishing related mother-child pairs from unrelated individuals were sought. The mean age was around 42 +/- 4 years for the mothers and approximately 11 +/- 4 years for the children. After adapters were ligated using NEBNext reagents, the libraries underwent 100+100 nt paired-end sequencing on an Illumina HiSeq 2000. To avoid cross-contamination, the mother libraries and the child libraries were prepared a month apart and sequenced in separate runs. Between roughly 500,000 and 2,000,000 distinct TCR beta clonotypes were identified per donor. Naive TCR beta clonotypes were estimated from low-frequency clonotypes matched to each donor's FACS-determined naive share, without sorting.

The sequenced sample consisted of blood. The TCR was taken from a boy between 10 and 17 years old in good health. The chain employs TRBV2 and TRBJ2-7, with TRBD1 as a weak D call on 6 bases. The CDR3 region has the sequence CASSQNRDSYEQYF. The DNA is as follows: TGTGCCAGCAGCCAAAACAGGGACTCCTACGAGCAGTACTTC. Joined to the reference TRBV2 and TRBJ2-7 proteins, this CDR3 gives the full variable domain: EPEVTQTPSHQVTQMGQEVILRCVPISNHLYFYWYRQILGQKVEFLVSFYNNEISEKSEIFDDQFSVERPDGSNFTLKIRSTKLEDSAMYFCASSQNRDSYEQYFGPGTRLTVT.